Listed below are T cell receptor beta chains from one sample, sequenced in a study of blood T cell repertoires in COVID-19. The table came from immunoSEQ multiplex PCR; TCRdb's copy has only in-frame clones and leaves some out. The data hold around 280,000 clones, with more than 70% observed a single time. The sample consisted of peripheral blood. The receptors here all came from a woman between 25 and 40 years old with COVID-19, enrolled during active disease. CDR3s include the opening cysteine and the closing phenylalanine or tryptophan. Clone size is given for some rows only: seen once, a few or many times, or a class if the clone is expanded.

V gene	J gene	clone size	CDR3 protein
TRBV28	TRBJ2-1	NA	CASSLPGTGRNEQFF
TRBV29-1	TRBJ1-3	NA	CSVYSGNTIYF
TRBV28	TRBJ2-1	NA	CATLFGDEQFF
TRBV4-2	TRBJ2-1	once	CASSHASGRAVHEQFF
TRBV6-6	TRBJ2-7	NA	CASSQGPAGLWGEQYF
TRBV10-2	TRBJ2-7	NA	CASSETRASGIYEQYF
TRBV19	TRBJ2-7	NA	CASSISPGYEQYF
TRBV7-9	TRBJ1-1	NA	CASSLARQMNTEAFF
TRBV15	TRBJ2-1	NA	CATSRVQGLGNNEQFF
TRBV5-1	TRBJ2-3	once	CASSHRTAPGDTQYF
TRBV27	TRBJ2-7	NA	CASSPYHPGLAGAEQYF
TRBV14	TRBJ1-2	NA	CASSQGQLYGYTF
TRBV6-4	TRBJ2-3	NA	CASRQLAGGSTDTQYF
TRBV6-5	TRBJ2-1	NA	CASSRRGLGYNEQFF
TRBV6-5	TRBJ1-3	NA	CASSYSPYSGNTIYF